What follows is one T cell receptor (beta chain) and its context. The entry originates in a study of CD8+ T cells in alopecia areata. The sequencing template was cDNA reverse transcribed from extracted RNA. TCRdb keeps only in-frame clones here, not all; method: immunoSEQ multiplex PCR. The sample contains some 4,200 clones, nearly 65% of which appear only once. Germline CDR1 SEHNR, CDR2 FQNEAQ (reference sequence). The germline V and J ends were trimmed by 5 bases and 5 bases, with 22 bases remaining between them. The CDR3 spans 16 residues. Regarding treatment: oral pan-JAK inhibitor, 5-10 mg twice daily. Lesional scalp tissue (obtained by punch biopsy) and peripheral blood were collected from alopecia areata patients.

This sequence originates from a human donor with alopecia areata. The specimen comprised skin, sampled at week 4, from a patient treated with tofacitinib. The chain combines TRBV7-9 with TRBJ2-7, with TRBD1 as a possible D gene (6 bases). CDR3 sequence reads: CASSRSRQVDGDEQYF. The CDR3, as DNA: TGTGCCAGCAGCCGCTCCAGACAGGTTGATGGAGACGAGCAGTACTTC.